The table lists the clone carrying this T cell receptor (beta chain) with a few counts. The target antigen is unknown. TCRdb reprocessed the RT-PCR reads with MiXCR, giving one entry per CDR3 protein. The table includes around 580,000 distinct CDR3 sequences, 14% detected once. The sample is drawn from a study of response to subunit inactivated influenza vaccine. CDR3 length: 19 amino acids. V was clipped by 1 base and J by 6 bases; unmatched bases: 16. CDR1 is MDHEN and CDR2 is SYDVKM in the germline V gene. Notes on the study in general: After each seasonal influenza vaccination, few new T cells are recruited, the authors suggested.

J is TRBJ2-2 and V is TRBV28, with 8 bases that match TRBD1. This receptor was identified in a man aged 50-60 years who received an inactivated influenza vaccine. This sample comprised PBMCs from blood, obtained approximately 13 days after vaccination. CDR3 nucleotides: TGTGCCAGCAGTTTATTTCCCCTTTCGGGGACAGGAGTACCCGGGGAGCTGTTTTTT. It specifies CASSLFPLSGTGVPGELFF.